This record covers a single T cell receptor beta chain. Method: immunoSEQ multiplex PCR; TCRdb's copy keeps in-frame clones and lacks some. The sample has some 140,000 clones; roughly nine tenths are singletons. This CDR3 contains 13 residues. The ends were cut back, 6 bases at V and 5 bases at J, with 12 bases in the middle. These data belong to a study of blood T cell repertoires in COVID-19. Study overall: Specimens from acute and convalescent COVID-19 originated in the United States, Italy and Spain. Sample material is recorded as cDNA or gDNA derived from T cells, B-cell-depleted T cells, or PBMCs.

This TCR was sampled from a man aged 45 to 65 with acute or convalescent COVID-19. The chain has TRBV12-3 or TRBV12-4 and TRBJ2-3; D is unclear. The source material was peripheral blood. CDR3 nucleotide sequence: TGTGCCAGCAGCCGCGCGGCGCAAGATACGCAGTATTTT. Translation gives CASSRAAQDTQYF.